Listed below are T cell receptor beta chains from one sample, sequenced in a study of shared clonotypes between healthy human individuals. Assay: immunoSEQ multiplex PCR; the TCRdb copy retains only in-frame clones and omits some. The sample has some 1,900,000 clones; about 94% are singletons. Material: naive CD8+ T cells sorted from blood. The receptors were sampled from a man aged 18 to 29 in good health. The CDR3 runs from the conserved cysteine through the conserved F or W. The order of the fields is clone size, D gene, V gene, J gene, CDR3 DNA, CDR3 protein. A D gene is named only where the DNA matches it firmly. Only part of the rows carry a size: once, few, many, or a class if the clone is expanded.

clone_size: -; d_call: -; v_call: TRBV27; j_call: TRBJ2-3; cdr3_nt: TGTGCCAGCAGTTTACCAGGGATCCCAGATACGCAGTATTTT; cdr3_aa: CASSLPGIPDTQYF
clone_size: -; d_call: TRBD2; v_call: TRBV27; j_call: TRBJ2-7; cdr3_nt: TGTGCCAGCAGTCTGGCTAGCGGAGTCTACGAGCAGTACTTC; cdr3_aa: CASSLASGVYEQYF
clone_size: -; d_call: TRBD1; v_call: TRBV5-4; j_call: TRBJ2-7; cdr3_nt: TGTGCCAGCAGCTCGTCCGGGACAGGGATCCTCTACGAGCAGTACTTC; cdr3_aa: CASSSSGTGILYEQYF
clone_size: -; d_call: -; v_call: TRBV6-1; j_call: TRBJ2-7; cdr3_nt: TGTGCCAGCAGTGAAGAGGGCGCGAGGTACTACGAGCAGTACTTC; cdr3_aa: CASSEEGARYYEQYF
clone_size: -; d_call: -; v_call: TRBV30; j_call: TRBJ1-6; cdr3_nt: TGTGCCTGGGGAGGGGACGATAATTCACCCCTCCACTTT; cdr3_aa: CAWGGDDNSPLHF
clone_size: -; d_call: TRBD2; v_call: TRBV30; j_call: TRBJ2-7; cdr3_nt: TGTGCCTGGAGTGTGAGGGGACTAGCGGAGGAATACGAGCAGTACTTC; cdr3_aa: CAWSVRGLAEEYEQYF
clone_size: -; d_call: TRBD2; v_call: TRBV7-9; j_call: TRBJ2-3; cdr3_nt: TGTGCCAGCAGCTTCCCGGTGGTAGCGGGGAGCACAGATACGCAGTATTTT; cdr3_aa: CASSFPVVAGSTDTQYF
clone_size: -; d_call: -; v_call: TRBV14; j_call: TRBJ2-3; cdr3_nt: TGTGCCAGCAGCCAAGATCATCGCACAGATACGCAGTATTTT; cdr3_aa: CASSQDHRTDTQYF
clone_size: -; d_call: TRBD1; v_call: TRBV6-5; j_call: TRBJ1-4; cdr3_nt: TGTGCCAGCAGAATGGACAGGGGGCTCGGTGAAAAACTGTTTTTT; cdr3_aa: CASRMDRGLGEKLFF
clone_size: once; d_call: TRBD1; v_call: TRBV5-1; j_call: TRBJ1-2; cdr3_nt: TGCGCCAGCAGCGGGACAGGGGGCGAGGTGTGGGGCTACACCTTC; cdr3_aa: CASSGTGGEVWGYTF
clone_size: -; d_call: -; v_call: TRBV4-2; j_call: TRBJ2-5; cdr3_nt: TGTGCCAGCAGCCAAGATGGGACGAAGGGAGAGACCCAGTACTTC; cdr3_aa: CASSQDGTKGETQYF
clone_size: -; d_call: -; v_call: TRBV10-2; j_call: TRBJ1-2; cdr3_nt: TGCGCCAGCAGTAGCGACGAGGGTGCTAGCTATGGCTACACCTTC; cdr3_aa: CASSSDEGASYGYTF
clone_size: -; d_call: TRBD1; v_call: TRBV4-3; j_call: TRBJ2-2; cdr3_nt: TGCGCCAGCAGCCAAGAGGCACAGGGGGTGACGAACACCGGGGAGCTGTTTTTT; cdr3_aa: CASSQEAQGVTNTGELFF
clone_size: -; d_call: TRBD2; v_call: TRBV6-4; j_call: TRBJ2-3; cdr3_nt: TGTGCCAGCAGTGAGAGCGGGGGCGCCATCACAGATACGCAGTATTTT; cdr3_aa: CASSESGGAITDTQYF
clone_size: -; d_call: -; v_call: TRBV10-3; j_call: TRBJ1-1; cdr3_nt: TGTGCCATAGGTCAGGGTACTGAAGCTTTCTTT; cdr3_aa: CAIGQGTEAFF
clone_size: -; d_call: TRBD1; v_call: TRBV13; j_call: TRBJ2-1; cdr3_nt: TGTGCCAGCAGCCCCGAAGACAGGGGGTCTTACAATGAGCAGTTCTTC; cdr3_aa: CASSPEDRGSYNEQFF
clone_size: once; d_call: -; v_call: TRBV30; j_call: TRBJ1-4; cdr3_nt: TGTGCCTGGAGTGTATTGGAGGAAAAACTGTTTTTT; cdr3_aa: CAWSVLEEKLFF
clone_size: -; d_call: -; v_call: TRBV7-9; j_call: TRBJ1-6; cdr3_nt: TGTGCCAGCAGCGTTGGGGGGGTTCTTAATTCACCCCTCCACTTT; cdr3_aa: CASSVGGVLNSPLHF
clone_size: -; d_call: -; v_call: TRBV9; j_call: TRBJ2-1; cdr3_nt: TGTGCCAGCAGTTATAGCGAGAATGAGCAGTTCTTC; cdr3_aa: CASSYSENEQFF
clone_size: -; d_call: TRBD2; v_call: TRBV29-1; j_call: TRBJ2-3; cdr3_nt: TGCAGCGTTGAAGGGACTAGCGGAAGAGCAATACTCACAGATACGCAGTATTTT; cdr3_aa: CSVEGTSGRAILTDTQYF
clone_size: -; d_call: -; v_call: TRBV7-2; j_call: TRBJ2-7; cdr3_nt: TGTGCCAGCAGCTCCCTGGGGGCCGGTTACGAGCAGTACTTC; cdr3_aa: CASSSLGAGYEQYF
clone_size: -; d_call: TRBD2; v_call: TRBV13; j_call: TRBJ2-7; cdr3_nt: TGTGCCAGCAGCCAAGGGGGACTAGCGGGAGATGAGCAGTACTTC; cdr3_aa: CASSQGGLAGDEQYF